This TCR beta chain originates from a study of response to subunit inactivated influenza vaccine. The study's findings and limits: The authors put forward the suggestion that each seasonal influenza vaccination may bring in only a limited number of new T cells.

The ends lost 7 bases at V and 4 bases at J; junction bases unmatched: 2. CDR1 and CDR2 from the germline V gene are MNHEY and SVGAGI. The CDR3 is made up of 12 amino acids. As for this clonotype: Its target is unknown.

TCRdb re-analysed the RT-PCR reads in MiXCR, keeping a single row per CDR3 protein. The table shows under 550,000 distinct CDR3 sequences, with roughly 7.9% occurring only once. The gene calls are TRBV6-5 and TRBJ2-3; 7 bases agree with TRBD2. The source of this sequence is a man between 50 and 69 years old who received an inactivated influenza vaccine. The sample consisted of PBMCs from blood, taken around 25 months after vaccination. Here the CDR3 reads CASKAGPDTQYF. The CDR3 DNA is TGTGCCAGCAAAGCGGGACCAGATACGCAGTATTTT.